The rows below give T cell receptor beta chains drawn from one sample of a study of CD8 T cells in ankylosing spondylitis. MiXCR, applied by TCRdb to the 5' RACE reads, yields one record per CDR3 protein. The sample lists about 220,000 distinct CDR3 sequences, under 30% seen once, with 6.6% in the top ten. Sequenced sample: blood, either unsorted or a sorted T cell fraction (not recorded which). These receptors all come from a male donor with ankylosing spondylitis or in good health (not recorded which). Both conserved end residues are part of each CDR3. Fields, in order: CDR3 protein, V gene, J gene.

CASTMGGGGADTQYF	TRBV12-3/TRBV12-4	TRBJ2-3
CASSFYGEQFF	TRBV3-1	TRBJ2-1
CASSWDRTGEQYF	TRBV12-3/TRBV12-4	TRBJ2-7
CASSLEAYQETQYF	TRBV5-1	TRBJ2-5
CASSPNSSPETQYF	TRBV5-1	TRBJ2-5
CSVPGQGNTEAFF	TRBV29-1	TRBJ1-1
CASSPPPTDTQYF	TRBV9	TRBJ2-3
CASSTGGGTEAFF	TRBV5-1	TRBJ1-1
CSAGEAGIYNEQFF	TRBV20-1	TRBJ2-1
CASSSPQVGNTIYF	TRBV6-1	TRBJ1-3
CSARDSAGYGYTF	TRBV20-1	TRBJ1-2
CSAQQGANFEQFF	TRBV20-1	TRBJ2-1
CSARSSGSIGVTQYF	TRBV20-1	TRBJ2-5
CSARARGSSYEQYF	TRBV20-1	TRBJ2-7
CASSVAGDQPQHF	TRBV12-3/TRBV12-4	TRBJ1-5
CSAREDRVSYNEQFF	TRBV20-1	TRBJ2-1
CASSFSEGQYAFF	TRBV12-3/TRBV12-4	TRBJ1-1
CASRRVANEQFF	TRBV12-3/TRBV12-4	TRBJ2-1
CASSLNTQGIEAFF	TRBV5-1	TRBJ1-1
CASSLQTGNTEAFF	TRBV25-1	TRBJ1-1
CSARINQETQYF	TRBV29-1	TRBJ2-5
CSAFPGPTYNEQFF	TRBV20-1	TRBJ2-1
CASSEEGDRFYGYTF	TRBV6-1	TRBJ1-2
CSVAAGSEAFF	TRBV29-1	TRBJ1-1
CSAMGHDEQYF	TRBV20-1	TRBJ2-7
CASIPQDNEKLFF	TRBV28	TRBJ1-4
CASRPATGGSNQPQHF	TRBV12-3/TRBV12-4	TRBJ1-5
CASRRDTGTRGVATGELFF	TRBV5-1	TRBJ2-2
CSGRGPNTEAFF	TRBV20-1	TRBJ1-1
CSASGITDTQYF	TRBV20-1	TRBJ2-3
CASRTGGGSNQPQHF	TRBV6-1	TRBJ1-5
CAISVRQGASYEQYF	TRBV10-3	TRBJ2-7
CSAREERKETQYF	TRBV20-1	TRBJ2-5
CATSRDHVGKETQYF	TRBV15	TRBJ2-5
CASTHLQGPELYGYTF	TRBV28	TRBJ1-2
CASSFSALLTDTQYF	TRBV5-1	TRBJ2-3
CASSVAQGEQFF	TRBV9	TRBJ2-1
CATSRDPRLAGGGNIQYF	TRBV15	TRBJ2-4
CASSQNQETQYF	TRBV7-7	TRBJ2-5
CASSYDRLVQETQYF	TRBV6-5	TRBJ2-5
CASSADFYEQYF	TRBV5-1	TRBJ2-7
CASSLEEGPYEQYF	TRBV5-1	TRBJ2-7
CASRPTGLLSGANVLTF	TRBV12-3/TRBV12-4	TRBJ2-6
CAIAENWEAATYNEQFF	TRBV10-3	TRBJ2-1
CAIRGLTHLGYNEQFF	TRBV10-3	TRBJ2-1
CASSPRRVGLNTEAFF	TRBV18	TRBJ1-1
CAISARTGVGEQFF	TRBV10-3	TRBJ2-1
CSVELGQGRSTDTQYF	TRBV29-1	TRBJ2-3
CSVPQGLGELFF	TRBV29-1	TRBJ2-2
CASTQGLGHNEQFF	TRBV12-3/TRBV12-4	TRBJ2-1
CASSQAGKSYEQYF	TRBV4-1	TRBJ2-7
CASSWTGGGNQPQHF	TRBV12-3/TRBV12-4	TRBJ1-5
CASSPPRGALNEKLFF	TRBV6-1	TRBJ1-4
CASSLEGGVYEQYF	TRBV11-2	TRBJ2-7